These 3 T cell receptor beta chains were sequenced from one sample in a study of beta chain features in type 1 diabetes. For these TCRs, the target antigens are not known. Every bit of the isolated RNA underwent reverse transcription, so sequencing read expressed TCRB transcripts. Assay: immunoSEQ multiplex PCR; the TCRdb copy retains only in-frame clones and omits some. The sample contains about 700,000 clones, 13% of which appear only once. Broader study findings: Patients with Type 1 diabetes showed moderately but significantly shorter TCRB CDR3s in all four CD4+ subsets.

Sequencing was done on a sample of naive CD4+ T cells from blood. These receptors originate from a man in his late teens or twenties with type 1 diabetes.

The chain links TRBV5-1 to TRBJ2-2; no clear D gene. The CDR3 length is 15 residues. Germline loops: CDR1 SGHRS, CDR2 YFSETQ. Trimming removed 2 bases at V and 3 bases at J, with 11 bases between. The CDR3 here is CASSLTGVDTGELFF. The CDR3 bases are TGCGCCAGCAGCTTAACTGGGGTGGACACCGGGGAGCTGTTTTTT.

The J gene is TRBJ2-1, the V gene TRBV10-3, with 9 nucleotides matching TRBD2. Germline lookup yields CDR1 ENHRY and CDR2 SYGVKD. The CDR3 sequence is 18 residues long. The ends lost 0 bases at V and 5 bases at J; junction bases unmatched: 11. The CDR3 DNA reads as TGTGCCATCAGTGAGTCCCTCGGGTTAGCGGGGGATAACAATGAGCAGTTCTTC. Translating it yields CAISESLGLAGDNNEQFF.

This clone came up a few times. The V gene is TRBV4-1, the J gene TRBJ2-1; TRBD1 is a possible D gene (5 bases). The CDR3 totals 14 residues. Germline V CDR1 and CDR2: MGHRA, YSYEKL. V lost 3 bases, J lost 3 bases, and 9 bases lay in between. The CDR3 reads CASSQIGDYNEQFF. The CDR3 DNA follows: TGCGCCAGCAGCCAGATAGGGGACTACAATGAGCAGTTCTTC.